This record concerns one TCR beta chain sequence. This CDR3 has 14 amino acids. CDR1 SQVTM and CDR2 ANQGSEA come from the germline V gene. The V end was cut by 4 bases, the J end by 5 bases, with 17 bases between. This sample was taken from a study of blood T cell repertoires in COVID-19. In the study's own analysis: Counts of nucleated cells, estimated from reference gene primer amplification, were obtained. The data were produced by immunoSEQ multiplex PCR, yet TCRdb's version contains in-frame clones alone and is incomplete. V and J calls and clone size come straight from that table; D and trimming were deduced from the DNA. The sample yields a few hundred thousand clones, more than 75% seen once.

Sequencing was performed on peripheral blood. The chain combines TRBV29-1 with TRBJ1-2; tentative D call: TRBD1 (6 bases). This TCR came from a woman older than 75 with COVID-19, enrolled during active disease. The CDR3 is CSVGGGGARYGYTF. The CDR3 nucleotides read TGCAGCGTTGGAGGAGGGGGGGCTCGATATGGCTACACCTTC. Filled out from reference TRBV29-1 and TRBJ1-2, the complete variable domain reads SAVISQKPSRDICQRGTSLTIQCQVDSQVTMMFWYRQQPGQSLTLIATANQGSEATYESGFVIDKFPISRPNLTFSTLTVSNMSPEDSSIYLCSVGGGGARYGYTFGSGTRLTVV.